Below are 5 T cell receptor beta chains sequenced from a single sample in a study of T cell responses to AZD1222 COVID-19 vaccine. The method was immunoSEQ multiplex PCR; TCRdb's version includes in-frame clones alone and lacks a portion of them. This repertoire shows around 150,000 clones, less than 95% found once; its top ten account for about 6.5%. The sequencing used peripheral blood, collected 28 days after the second AZD1222 dose. The receptors here all came from an adult who received the AZD1222 COVID-19 vaccine.

The rearrangement joins TRBV5-1 to TRBJ2-1; TRBD2 matches 7 bases. V gave up 0 bases and J gave up 2 bases; unmatched junction bases: 14. The length of the CDR3 is 19 residues. CDR1 SGHRS and CDR2 YFSETQ come from the germline V gene. In DNA form, the CDR3 reads TGCGCCAGCAGCTTGGCAATTTCTCGCGGGAGCCAGCCCTACAATGAGCAGTTCTTC. It yields the protein CASSLAISRGSQPYNEQFF.

V is TRBV5-5 and J is TRBJ2-2; no reliable D call. Germline V gives CDR1 SGHKS, CDR2 YYEKEE (reference sequence). This CDR3 region has 12 residues. V lost 4 bases and J 3 bases, leaving 4 bases between the germline ends. This CDR3 is CASSPYTGELFF. As DNA, the CDR3 is TGTGCCAGCAGCCCCTACACCGGGGAGCTGTTTTTT.

The chain links TRBV7-9 to TRBJ2-3, with 9 bases aligning to TRBD2. This CDR3 comprises 16 residues. V trimming: 7 bases; J trimming: 0 bases; junction bases outside the gene matches: 8. Germline loops: CDR1 SEHNR, CDR2 FQNEAQ (reference sequence). CDR3 nucleotide sequence: TGTGCCAGCAACAGAGCGGGGGGCCCTAGCACAGATACGCAGTATTTT. It encodes CASNRAGGPSTDTQYF.

This chain uses TRBV30 with TRBJ2-7; D might be TRBD1 or TRBD2, each matching 6 bases. V gave up 0 bases and J gave up 5 bases, with 14 bases separating them. There are 14 residues in the CDR3. Germline loops: CDR1 GTSNPN, CDR2 SVGIG (reference sequence). This CDR3 is CAWSVLSGADEQYF. CDR3 in DNA: TGTGCCTGGAGTGTACTCTCGGGGGCGGACGAGCAGTACTTC.

This sequence joins TRBV20-1 and TRBJ2-1; tentative D call: TRBD2 (5 bases). V was trimmed by 3 bases and J by 9 bases, leaving 12 bases between them. This CDR3 region has 12 residues. Germline V gives CDR1 DFQATT, CDR2 SNEGSKA (reference sequence). The DNA of the CDR3 is TGCAGTGCTAGTGAGGGAATCGGTGAGCAGTTCTTC. Translated, it gives CSASEGIGEQFF.